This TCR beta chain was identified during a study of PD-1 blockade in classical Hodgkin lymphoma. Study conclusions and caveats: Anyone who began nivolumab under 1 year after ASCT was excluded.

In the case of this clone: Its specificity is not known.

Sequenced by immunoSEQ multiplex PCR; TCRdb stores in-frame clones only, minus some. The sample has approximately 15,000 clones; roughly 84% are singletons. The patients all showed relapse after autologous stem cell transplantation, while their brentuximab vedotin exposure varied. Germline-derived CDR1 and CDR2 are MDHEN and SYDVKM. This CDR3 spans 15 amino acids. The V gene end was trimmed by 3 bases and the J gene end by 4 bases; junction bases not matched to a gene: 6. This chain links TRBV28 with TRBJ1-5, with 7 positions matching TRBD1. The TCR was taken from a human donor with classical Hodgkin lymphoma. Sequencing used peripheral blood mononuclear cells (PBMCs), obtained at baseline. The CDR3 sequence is CASSFSGTVNQPQHF. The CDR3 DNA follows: TGTGCCAGCAGTTTCTCAGGGACAGTTAATCAGCCCCAGCATTTT. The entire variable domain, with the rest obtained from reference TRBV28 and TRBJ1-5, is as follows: DVKVTQSSRYLVKRTGEKVFLECVQDMDHENMFWYRQDPGLGLRLIYFSYDVKMKEKGDIPEGYSVSREKKERFSLILESASTNQTSMYLCASSFSGTVNQPQHFGDGTRLSIL.